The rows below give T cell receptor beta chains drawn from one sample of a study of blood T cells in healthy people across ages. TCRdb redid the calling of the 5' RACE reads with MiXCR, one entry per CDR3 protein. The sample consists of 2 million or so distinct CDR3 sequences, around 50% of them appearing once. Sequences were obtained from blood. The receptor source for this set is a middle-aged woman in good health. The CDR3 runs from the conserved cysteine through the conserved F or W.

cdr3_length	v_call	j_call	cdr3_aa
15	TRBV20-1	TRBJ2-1	CSAKGLAVSYDEQFF
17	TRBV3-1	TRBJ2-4	CASSQDWRGIAKNIQYF
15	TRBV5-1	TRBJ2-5	CASSARDSGLETQYF
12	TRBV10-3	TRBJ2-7	CAISVGYFEQYF
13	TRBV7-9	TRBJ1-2	CAASPTVLYGYTF
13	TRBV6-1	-	CASCGRTSYEQYF
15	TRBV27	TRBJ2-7	CASSLTARSVYEQYF
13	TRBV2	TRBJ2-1	CASSEAREGEQFF
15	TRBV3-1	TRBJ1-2	CASSPIRTANYGYTF
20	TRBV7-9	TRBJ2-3	CASSLVPLAGGRAAHYTQYF
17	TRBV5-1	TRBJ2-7	CASSLIPGGTGAYEQYF
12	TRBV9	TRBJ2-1	CASSGLEGEQFF
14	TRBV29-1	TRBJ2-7	CSVLSSGGFYEQYF
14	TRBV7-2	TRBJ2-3	CASSLRQGLDTQYF
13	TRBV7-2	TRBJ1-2	CASRTTGDYGYTF
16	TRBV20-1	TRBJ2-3	CSARGASGRGGDTQYF